One and the same sample provided the 16 T cell receptor beta chains below, sequenced in a study of T-cell reconstitution after alpha-beta-depleted transplantation in children. The TCRbeta library was prepared with unique molecular identifiers. MiXCR, run by TCRdb on the PCR reads, gives a single entry per CDR3 protein. In the table there are 120,000 or so distinct CDR3 sequences, 10% of which are singletons. Material: PBMCs from the stem cell graft donor, obtained from the stem cell graft. The receptor set was obtained from a human donor who donated a stem cell graft to a child with acute lymphoblastic leukemia.

This clonotype was seen many times. This chain joins TRBV7-9 and TRBJ2-2, with no clear D. The germline V and J ends were trimmed by 5 bases and 2 bases, with 15 bases remaining between them. CDR3 length equals 16 residues. Germline values: CDR1 SEHNR, CDR2 FQNEAQ (reference sequence). CDR3: CASSPSGRTNTGELFF. The CDR3 DNA is TGTGCCAGCAGCCCCTCCGGGCGGACCAACACCGGGGAGCTGTTTTTT.

This clonotype has at least ten counts. The rearrangement uses TRBV27 and TRBJ1-6, with 7 bases fitting TRBD1. The V segment lost 4 bases and the J segment 7 bases; nucleotides outside the gene matches: 4. There are 14 residues in the CDR3. Germline V gene sequence: CDR1 MNHEY, CDR2 SMNVEV (reference sequence). The CDR3 region is CASSSQGDNSPLHF. The CDR3 DNA reads as TGTGCCAGCAGTTCGCAGGGGGACAATTCACCCCTCCACTTT.

This clonotype was counted at least ten times. The chain carries TRBV20-1 and TRBJ2-7; 8 nucleotides line up with TRBD1. Germline loops: CDR1 DFQATT, CDR2 SNEGSKA (reference sequence). CDR3 length equals 14 residues. V trimming: 6 bases; J trimming: 2 bases; junction bases outside the gene matches: 9. Written as DNA, the CDR3 is TGCAGTGCACCAGGGGGCGAGGTCCCCTACGAGCAGTACTTC. This codes for CSAPGGEVPYEQYF.

This clonotype appeared many times. The genes are TRBV6-5 and TRBJ2-1; D not certain. This CDR3 has 14 amino acids. V lost 0 bases and J 7 bases, leaving 10 bases between the germline ends. From germline, CDR1 is MNHEY and CDR2 SVGAGI. CDR3 coding DNA: TGTGCCAGCAGTTACTCGAACGGTGGGAATGAGCAGTTCTTC. Translating it yields CASSYSNGGNEQFF.

This clonotype was seen a handful of times. The chain is built from TRBV18 and TRBJ2-3, with 9 nucleotides matching TRBD1. The germline CDR1 and CDR2 sequences are KGHSH and LQKENI. Trimming removed 6 bases from V and 4 bases from J; junction bases left unmatched: 5. The CDR3 is made up of 14 amino acids. CDR3 protein: CASSPGQGPDTQYF. As DNA, the CDR3 is TGTGCCAGCTCGCCGGGACAGGGCCCAGATACGCAGTATTTT.

The chain employs TRBV30 and TRBJ2-7; 8 nucleotides match TRBD1. Germline-derived CDR1 and CDR2 are GTSNPN and SVGIG (reference sequence). V dropped 5 bases and J dropped 3; count of bases not matched to a gene: 0. The CDR3 is made up of 11 amino acids. DNA for the CDR3: TGTGCCTGGGGGACAGGCTACGAGCAGTACTTC. Translated, it gives CAWGTGYEQYF.

Notes on this clonotype: A much larger clone differs by one base, so this may be a read error. This sequence joins TRBV29-1 and TRBJ1-2; the match to TRBD1 covers 11 bases. The CDR3 consists of 17 residues. Germline assignment: CDR1 SQVTM and CDR2 ANQGSEA. V lost 6 bases and J lost 0; bases outside the gene matches: 12. CDR3 protein: CSVNGQGARKANYGYTF. The DNA of the CDR3 is TGCAGCGTCAATGGACAGGGGGCGAGGAAAGCTAACTATGGCTACACCTTC.

This sequence joins TRBV4-2 and TRBJ2-1, with D possibly being TRBD2 (5 bases). The CDR3 covers 20 residues. V lost 4 bases and J 1 base, leaving 26 bases between the germline ends. Germline V gives CDR1 LGHNA, CDR2 YNFKEQ. CDR3 DNA: TGTGCCAGCAGCCCCACTAGGCGCACAACTCGATCGGGGTCCTACAATGAGCAGTTCTTC. Protein: CASSPTRRTTRSGSYNEQFF.

This clonotype was observed at least ten times. The CDR3 DNA follows: TGTGCCAGCAGTCAGGACAGAACCAACACTGAAGCTTTCTTT. Translating it yields CASSQDRTNTEAFF. V is TRBV27 and J is TRBJ1-1; possible D gene TRBD1, 6 bases. The CDR3 has 14 residues. Per germline, CDR1 MNHEY and CDR2 SMNVEV (reference sequence). Trimming removed 5 bases at V and 2 bases at J, with 12 bases between.

This clonotype occurred many times. This sequence joins TRBV20-1 and TRBJ2-3; the match to TRBD2 covers 7 bases. The length of the CDR3 is 15 residues. CDR1 and CDR2 (germline): DFQATT, SNEGSKA (reference sequence). The J segment lost 2 bases and the V segment lost 3 bases, leaving 8 bases of the junction unmatched. CDR3 nucleotide sequence: TGCAGTGCTAGCTCGGGACTACCGACCACAGATACGCAGTATTTT. This encodes CSASSGLPTTDTQYF.

This clonotype was detected ten times or more. In DNA form, the CDR3 reads TGTGCCAGCAGCCCTGGCCCGGGGGTGCCCGAGCAGTACTTC. Protein sequence: CASSPGPGVPEQYF. The V gene is TRBV5-6, the J gene TRBJ2-7; D might be TRBD2 (6 bases). Between the trimmed V and J ends, which lost 4 bases and 6 bases, there was a span of 17 bases. The CDR3 sequence is 14 residues long. Germline V gene sequence: CDR1 SGHDT, CDR2 YYEEEE.

Many counts were recorded for this clonotype. The chain combines TRBV9 with TRBJ2-1; 10 nucleotides align to TRBD2. The CDR3 consists of 15 residues. V was clipped by 4 bases and J by 4 bases; unmatched bases: 5. Germline values: CDR1 SGDLS, CDR2 YYNGEE. CDR3 coding DNA: TGTGCCAGCAGCAGTACTAGCGGGATGTACAATGAGCAGTTCTTC. Protein product: CASSSTSGMYNEQFF.

This clonotype appeared many times. This chain links TRBV29-1 with TRBJ2-5, with D possibly being TRBD1 (5 bases). This CDR3 has 17 amino acids. CDR1 SQVTM and CDR2 ANQGSEA come from the germline V gene. Trimming stripped 4 bases from V and 5 bases from J, with 26 bases between. This CDR3 reads CSVVSVGRARAIETQYF. Here the CDR3 DNA reads TGCAGCGTTGTAAGTGTCGGCCGGGCCAGGGCGATTGAGACCCAGTACTTC.

This sequence joins TRBV15 and TRBJ2-3; TRBD2 matches 13 bases. From germline, CDR1 is LNHNV and CDR2 YYDKDF (reference sequence). The CDR3 totals 16 residues. The trim removed 7 bases at V and 3 bases at J, leaving 7 bases unmatched. The CDR3 DNA reads as TGTGCCACCACCCGGACTAGCGGGAGTAGGACAGATACGCAGTATTTT. Encoded protein: CATTRTSGSRTDTQYF.

This sequence joins TRBV20-1 and TRBJ1-3; D is unclear. The CDR3 runs to 15 residues. The ends were cut back, 1 base at V and 0 bases at J, with 10 bases in the middle. Germline CDR1 DFQATT, CDR2 SNEGSKA (reference sequence). The CDR3 region is CSARGGPSSGNTIYF. The CDR3 DNA sequence: TGCAGTGCTAGAGGAGGACCCAGCTCTGGAAACACCATATATTTT.

This clonotype was seen ten or more times. This chain uses TRBV20-1 with TRBJ1-5; 7 nucleotides agree with TRBD1. The CDR3 contains 16 residues. The junction had 12 bases not matched to a gene; V was cut back by 0 bases and J by 7 bases. Germline V gene data show CDR1 as DFQATT and CDR2 as SNEGSKA (reference sequence). The CDR3, as DNA: TGCAGTGCTAGAGATGGGCGAACAGGGGATCTGCAGCCCCAGCATTTT. Translating it yields CSARDGRTGDLQPQHF.